This T cell receptor (beta chain) was observed in a study of response to subunit inactivated influenza vaccine. Points from the study as a whole: New T cells are recruited in small numbers by each seasonal influenza vaccination, according to the authors' suggestion.

One entry per CDR3 protein, called by TCRdb with MiXCR from the RT-PCR reads. The table has more than 450,000 distinct CDR3 sequences, less than 10% seen once; the top ten hold 10% to 15%. In the case of this clonotype: Its antigen is not known.

CDR3 length: 15 residues. V lost 6 bases, J lost 3 bases, and 8 bases stayed unmatched. CDR1 and CDR2 from the germline V gene are MNHEY and SMNVEV (reference sequence). This receptor was taken from a man in his fifties or sixties who received an inactivated influenza vaccine. The chain employs TRBV27 and TRBJ2-3; 8 positions match TRBD1. Sequenced material: PBMCs from blood, taken less than 30 months after vaccination. The CDR3 reads CASRPDRVLTDTQYF. DNA of the CDR3: TGTGCCAGCAGGCCGGACAGGGTCTTAACAGATACGCAGTATTTT.